The clone carrying this T cell receptor beta chain was counted at least ten times. These data originate in a study of T cells in Graves' hyperthyroidism and ophthalmopathy. V was clipped by 5 bases and J by 7 bases; unmatched bases: 7. The germline CDR1 and CDR2 sequences are SEHNR and FQNEAQ (reference sequence). The CDR3 runs 14 residues. TCR beta CDR3 regions were amplified from RNA. First-round RT-PCR of the TCR CDR3 relied on the HTBI primer set. MiXCR, run by TCRdb on the multiplex PCR reads, gives a single entry per CDR3 protein. This sample has 550,000 to 700,000 distinct CDR3 sequences, with about 15% found just once. It was uncontrolled infection, other autoimmune disease, pregnancy or lactation that excluded patients.

The TCR sequence derives from a woman in her thirties or forties with Graves' ophthalmopathy. This chain connects TRBV7-9 to TRBJ2-7; 11 bases align to TRBD2. Input material: blood. CDR3 protein: CASSHTGLAEEQYF. CDR3 DNA sequence: TGTGCCAGCAGCCACACGGGACTAGCGGAAGAGCAGTACTTC.